Below are 26 T cell receptor beta chains sequenced from a single sample in a study of cytomegalovirus exposure and HLA in healthy donors. The PCR employed 60 Vbeta primers together with 13 Jbeta primers. Sequenced by immunoSEQ multiplex PCR; TCRdb stores in-frame clones only, minus some. The sample holds approximately 76,000 clones; 65% to 80% are singletons and the top ten take 2% to 3%. Sequenced input: PBMCs. These TCRs come from a man aged 25-45 years in good health and CMV-seronegative.

This clone came up once. The chain combines TRBV7-2 with TRBJ2-7, with 12 bases aligning to TRBD2. This CDR3 has 15 amino acids. The V gene end was trimmed by 3 bases and the J gene end by 5 bases; junction bases not matched to a gene: 5. Germline loops: CDR1 SGHTA, CDR2 FQGNSA. In DNA form, the CDR3 reads TGTGCCAGCAGCTTCCTAGCGGGAGGGTTGGACGAGCAGTACTTC. It is translated as CASSFLAGGLDEQYF.

V is TRBV30 and J is TRBJ2-3, with a weak D call TRBD1 (6 bases). Trimming took 2 bases from V and 2 from J, leaving 11 bases between them. CDR1 GTSNPN and CDR2 SVGIG come from the germline V gene (reference sequence). The CDR3 totals 14 residues. CDR3 bases: TGTGCCTGGAGTAGAGGACAGATCACAGATACGCAGTATTTT. Translation gives CAWSRGQITDTQYF.

The sample holds one count of this clone. The rearrangement joins TRBV11-2 to TRBJ2-5; D is perhaps TRBD2 (6 bases). The CDR3 loop spans 15 amino acids. V lost 5 bases and J 4 bases, leaving 17 bases between the germline ends. Germline CDR1 is SGHAT and CDR2 is FQNNGV. CDR3 region: CASSPRQTRSETQYF. The CDR3 region has the DNA TGTGCCAGCAGCCCAAGGCAGACTAGATCAGAGACCCAGTACTTC. The full variable domain, in which reference TRBV11-2 and TRBJ2-5 provide the parts outside the CDR3, is EAGVAQSPRYKIIEKRQSVAFWCNPISGHATLYWYQQILGQGPKLLIQFQNNGVVDDSQLPKDRFSAERLKGVDSTLKIQPAKLEDSAVYLCASSPRQTRSETQYFGPGTRLLVL.

V gene TRBV4-1 combines with J gene TRBJ2-6; 10 bases fit TRBD1. The ends lost 3 bases at V and 3 bases at J; junction bases unmatched: 14. Germline values: CDR1 MGHRA, CDR2 YSYEKL. The CDR3 spans 20 residues. This CDR3 is CASSHLRGTGDSHGANVLTF. Here the CDR3 DNA reads TGCGCCAGCAGCCACCTTCGCGGGACAGGGGATTCCCATGGGGCCAACGTCCTGACTTTC.

This clone was observed a handful of times. The rearrangement joins TRBV6-5 to TRBJ1-1, with unresolved D. Germline lookup yields CDR1 MNHEY and CDR2 SVGAGI. The length of the CDR3 is 14 residues. Trimming took 2 bases from V and 6 from J, leaving 13 bases between them. In DNA form, the CDR3 reads TGTGCCAGCAGTTACGCTCTGTCTCAGGCTGAAGCTTTCTTT. As protein: CASSYALSQAEAFF.

This chain joins TRBV29-1 and TRBJ2-6; the D gene is possibly TRBD2 (5 bases). The CDR3 extends over 12 amino acids. Germline CDR1 SQVTM, CDR2 ANQGSEA. V was cut by 7 bases and J by 5 bases, with 9 bases left in between. The CDR3 nucleotides read TGCAGCGGGGGAGATCGGGCCAACGTCCTGACTTTC. Encoded protein: CSGGDRANVLTF.

The chain couples TRBV10-3 to TRBJ2-2; 7 bases line up with TRBD1. After removal of 5 bases from V and 5 bases from J, the junction contained 14 bases not matched to a gene. This CDR3 is built from 17 residues. From germline, CDR1 is ENHRY and CDR2 SYGVKD. Written as DNA, the CDR3 is TGTGCCATCAGTCTTTTTCAGGGACAGATATCTACCGGGGAGCTGTTTTTT. It translates to CAISLFQGQISTGELFF.

The genes are TRBV4-1 and TRBJ2-1; 9 positions match TRBD2. The CDR3 totals 18 residues. With 0 bases clipped from V and 9 bases from J, the junction kept 15 bases outside the gene matches. From germline, CDR1 is MGHRA and CDR2 YSYEKL. In nucleotides, the CDR3 is TGCGCCAGCAGCCAAGACTTGCCGGGGGTAGCGGGGGTGCGTGAGCAGTTCTTC. It codes for CASSQDLPGVAGVREQFF.

The V call is TRBV7-9, the J call TRBJ2-7, with D possibly being TRBD2 (5 bases). Germline V lookup: CDR1 SEHNR, CDR2 FQNEAQ (reference sequence). The germline V and J ends were trimmed by 2 bases and 3 bases, with 11 bases remaining between them. The CDR3 is 14 residues long. CDR3 region: CASSLNSRDYEQYF. DNA for the CDR3: TGTGCCAGCAGCTTAAATAGTCGGGACTACGAGCAGTACTTC.

The chain is built from TRBV2 and TRBJ2-2; 8 nucleotides agree with TRBD1. J lost 1 base, V lost 8 bases, and 12 bases had no gene match. Germline V gene sequence: CDR1 SNHLY, CDR2 FYNNEI. The CDR3 is 17 residues long. CDR3 loop: CASGTPDRGRNTGELFF. CDR3 sequence (DNA): TGTGCCAGCGGGACCCCCGACAGGGGCCGGAACACCGGGGAGCTGTTTTTT.

The chain couples TRBV19 to TRBJ2-5, with TRBD2 identical over 11 bases. V was pared by 4 bases and J by 3 bases, with 4 bases of the junction left unmatched. The germline gives CDR1 LNHDA, CDR2 SQIVND (reference sequence). This CDR3 region has 15 residues. CDR3 coding DNA: TGTGCCAGTAGTACGAGTAGCGGGGGGGAAGAGACCCAGTACTTC. As protein: CASSTSSGGEETQYF.

This clone came up a few times. The CDR3 loop is CSVNSYGNTGELFF. CDR3 coding DNA: TGCAGCGTGAACAGTTATGGGAACACCGGGGAGCTGTTTTTT. This sequence joins TRBV29-1 and TRBJ2-2; D remains ambiguous. The CDR3 totals 14 residues. V lost 6 bases to trimming and J lost 1 base, with 12 bases between them. Per the germline V gene, CDR1 is SQVTM and CDR2 is ANQGSEA.

The genes are TRBV9 and TRBJ1-1, with 7 nucleotides matching TRBD1. Germline CDR1 is SGDLS and CDR2 is YYNGEE. Trimming at V came to 4 bases and at J to 0 bases, leaving 3 bases not matched to a gene. CDR3 size: 14 residues. The CDR3 protein is CASSRTGMNTEAFF. The CDR3 region has the DNA TGTGCCAGCAGCCGGACAGGCATGAACACTGAAGCTTTCTTT.

The V and J genes are TRBV7-3 and TRBJ1-1, with D possibly being TRBD1 (6 bases). Germline lookup yields CDR1 SGHTA and CDR2 FQGTGA. The CDR3 runs 13 residues. V was cut by 6 bases and J by 2 bases, with 10 bases left in between. In DNA form, the CDR3 reads TGTGCCAGCAGGCTGGGGGCTAACACTGAAGCTTTCTTT. It is translated as CASRLGANTEAFF. Combining the CDR3 with reference TRBV7-3 and TRBJ1-1 gives the whole variable domain GAGVSQTPSNKVTEKGKYVELRCDPISGHTALYWYRQSLGQGPEFLIYFQGTGAADDSGLPNDRFFAVRPEGSVSTLKIQRTERGDSAVYLCASRLGANTEAFFGQGTRLTVV.

V is TRBV6-1 and J is TRBJ1-5, with D perhaps TRBD1 (6 bases). V was cut by 1 base and J by 3 bases, with 16 bases left in between. CDR3 length equals 17 residues. CDR1 MNHNS and CDR2 SASEGT come from the germline V gene. This chain's CDR3 is CASSEGWGRVDNQPQHF. The CDR3 bases are TGTGCCAGCAGTGAAGGCTGGGGGCGCGTCGACAATCAGCCCCAGCATTTT.

The chain has TRBV7-6 and TRBJ2-7, with D unclear. Trimming took 5 bases from V and 1 from J, leaving 12 bases between them. Germline CDR1 reads SGHVS; CDR2 reads FNYEAQ. The CDR3 runs 14 residues. Here the CDR3 DNA reads TGTGCCAGCAGCACGGGTGGCCAGTCCTACGAGCAGTACTTC. Its translation: CASSTGGQSYEQYF.

Regarding this clone: At one boundary the junction diverges from the germline segment, which might be a read error. The chain has TRBV7-7 and TRBJ1-3; D is undetermined. CDR3 length: 15 residues. Germline lookup yields CDR1 SSHAT and CDR2 FNYEAQ (reference sequence). DNA for the CDR3: TGTGCTAGCAGCTTATCGGTTAAGTCTGGAAACACCATATATTTT. Protein product: CASSLSVKSGNTIYF.

The gene calls are TRBV7-2 and TRBJ1-1, with D perhaps matching TRBD1 (5 bases). This CDR3 has 14 amino acids. Germline V lookup: CDR1 SGHTA, CDR2 FQGNSA. Between the trimmed V and J ends, which lost 2 bases and 8 bases, there was a span of 15 bases. For the CDR3, the DNA is TGTGCCAGCAGCTTACGCGGGGAGGGACGCGAAGCTTTCTTT. Its protein is CASSLRGEGREAFF.

J is TRBJ2-1 and V is TRBV27, with 7 bases fitting TRBD2. The germline V gene has CDR1 MNHEY and CDR2 SMNVEV (reference sequence). The CDR3 sequence is 16 residues long. The junction had 7 bases not matched to a gene; V was cut back by 5 bases and J by 0 bases. CDR3: CASSTLALHSYNEQFF. CDR3 bases: TGTGCCAGCAGTACACTAGCGCTTCACTCCTACAATGAGCAGTTCTTC.

The genes are TRBV27 and TRBJ1-6, with a possible D match to TRBD1 (6 bases). The CDR3 length is 12 residues. The germline V gene encodes CDR1 MNHEY and CDR2 SMNVEV (reference sequence). V was trimmed by 6 bases and J by 7 bases, leaving 7 bases between them. Written as DNA, the CDR3 is TGTGCCAGCAGGACAGGAAATTCACCCCTCCACTTT. Translated, it gives CASRTGNSPLHF.

This clone was recorded only once. This sequence joins TRBV5-4 and TRBJ1-2, with 10 positions matching TRBD1. The germline V gene encodes CDR1 SGHNT and CDR2 YYREEE (reference sequence). The V segment lost 4 bases and the J segment 6 bases; nucleotides outside the gene matches: 6. The CDR3 consists of 14 residues. Written as DNA, the CDR3 is TGTGCCAGCAGCCCGGGACAGGGGCCGAATGGCTACACCTTC. Encoded protein: CASSPGQGPNGYTF.

The chain carries TRBV11-1 and TRBJ2-1, with 8 bases aligning to TRBD2. Unmatched junction bases numbered 15, after V lost 4 bases and J lost 4 bases. The CDR3 loop spans 18 amino acids. Germline V lookup: CDR1 SGHAT, CDR2 FQDESV (reference sequence). This chain's CDR3 is CASSWGAGAPRAYNEQFF. The DNA for the CDR3 is TGTGCCAGCAGCTGGGGAGCGGGGGCCCCCCGTGCATACAATGAGCAGTTCTTC.

A few counts support this clone. This chain joins TRBV9 and TRBJ1-1; perhaps TRBD1 as D (6 bases). The ends were cut back, 4 bases at V and 1 base at J, with 14 bases in the middle. The CDR3 is made up of 15 amino acids. Germline V CDR1 and CDR2: SGDLS, YYNGEE. The CDR3 DNA sequence: TGTGCCAGCAGCACTGGACAGCTTACGAACACTGAAGCTTTCTTT. Residues: CASSTGQLTNTEAFF. Full variable domain (remainder filled in from reference TRBV9 and TRBJ1-1): DSGVTQTPKHLITATGQRVTLRCSPRSGDLSVYWYQQSLDQGLQFLIQYYNGEERAKGNILERFSAQQFPDLHSELNLSSLELGDSALYFCASSTGQLTNTEAFFGQGTRLTVV.

The chain carries TRBV9 and TRBJ2-5, with 8 bases lining up with TRBD2. The CDR3 covers 15 residues. The ends lost 6 bases at V and 0 bases at J; junction bases unmatched: 7. From germline, CDR1 is SGDLS and CDR2 YYNGEE. The CDR3 region has the DNA TGTGCCAGCACGGGAGGGGCGGGAGACCAAGAGACCCAGTACTTC. It is translated as CASTGGAGDQETQYF.

This clone was counted once. The genes are TRBV27 and TRBJ2-5, with 9 bases lining up with TRBD2. Trimming took 8 bases from V and 1 from J; bases not matched to a gene: 2. The germline gives CDR1 MNHEY, CDR2 SMNVEV (reference sequence). The CDR3 is 13 amino acids. In DNA form, the CDR3 reads TGTGCCAGCGGCGGGAGGGCCCAAGAGACCCAGTACTTC. This sequence encodes CASGGRAQETQYF.

This sequence joins TRBV7-2 and TRBJ2-3; no definite D call. The germline V and J ends were trimmed by 10 bases and 4 bases, with 9 bases remaining between them. Germline V gene sequence: CDR1 SGHTA, CDR2 FQGNSA. This CDR3 spans 11 amino acids. The CDR3 coding sequence is TGTGCCATCCGGAGCTCAGATACGCAGTATTTT. Its translation: CAIRSSDTQYF.